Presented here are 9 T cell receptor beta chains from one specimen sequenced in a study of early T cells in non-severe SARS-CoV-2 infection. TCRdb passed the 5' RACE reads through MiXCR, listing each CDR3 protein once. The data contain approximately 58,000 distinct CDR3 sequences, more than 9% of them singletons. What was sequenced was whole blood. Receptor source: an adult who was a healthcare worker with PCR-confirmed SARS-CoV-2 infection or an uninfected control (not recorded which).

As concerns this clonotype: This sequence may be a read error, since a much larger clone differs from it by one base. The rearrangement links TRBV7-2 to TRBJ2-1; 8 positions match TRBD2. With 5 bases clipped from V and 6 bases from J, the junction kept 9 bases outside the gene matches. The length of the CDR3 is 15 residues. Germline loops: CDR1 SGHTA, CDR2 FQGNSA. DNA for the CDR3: TGTGCCAGCAGCCCCCAGGCGGGAGGATGCAATGAGCAGTTCTTC. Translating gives CASSPQAGGCNEQFF.

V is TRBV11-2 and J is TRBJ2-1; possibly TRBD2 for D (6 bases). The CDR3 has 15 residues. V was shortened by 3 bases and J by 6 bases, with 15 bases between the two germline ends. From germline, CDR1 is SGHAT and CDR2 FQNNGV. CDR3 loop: CASSFGTSRGNEQFF. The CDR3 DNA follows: TGTGCCAGCAGCTTCGGGACTTCGAGGGGCAATGAGCAGTTCTTC.

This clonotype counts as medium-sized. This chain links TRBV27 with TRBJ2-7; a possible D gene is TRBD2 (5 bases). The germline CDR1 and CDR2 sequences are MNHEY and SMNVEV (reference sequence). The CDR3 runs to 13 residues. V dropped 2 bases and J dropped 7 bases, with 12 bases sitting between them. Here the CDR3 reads CASSLPPPGEQYF. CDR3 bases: TGTGCCAGCAGTTTACCCCCCCCGGGGGAGCAGTACTTC.

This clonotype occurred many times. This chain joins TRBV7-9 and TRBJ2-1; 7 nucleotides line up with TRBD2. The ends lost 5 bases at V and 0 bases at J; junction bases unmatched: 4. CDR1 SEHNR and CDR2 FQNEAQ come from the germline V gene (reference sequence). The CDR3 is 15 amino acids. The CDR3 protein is CASSPGGISYNEQFF. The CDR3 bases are TGTGCCAGCAGCCCCGGGGGGATCTCCTACAATGAGCAGTTCTTC. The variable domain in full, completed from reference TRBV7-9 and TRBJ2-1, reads DTGVSQNPRHKITKRGQNVTFRCDPISEHNRLYWYRQTLGQGPEFLTYFQNEAQLEKSRLLSDRFSAERPKGSFSTLEIQRTEQGDSAMYLCASSPGGISYNEQFFGPGTRLTVL.

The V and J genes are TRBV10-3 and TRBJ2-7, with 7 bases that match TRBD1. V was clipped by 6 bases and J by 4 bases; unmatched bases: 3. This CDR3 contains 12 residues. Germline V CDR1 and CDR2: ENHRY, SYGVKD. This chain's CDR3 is CAISQGEYEQYF. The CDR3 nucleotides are TGTGCCATCAGCCAGGGGGAATACGAGCAGTACTTC.

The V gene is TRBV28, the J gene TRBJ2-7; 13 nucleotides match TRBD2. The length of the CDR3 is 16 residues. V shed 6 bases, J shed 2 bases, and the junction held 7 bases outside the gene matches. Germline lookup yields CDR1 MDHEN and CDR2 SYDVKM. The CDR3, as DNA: TGTGCCAGCAGCTCCCCCGGGACTAGCGGGACCTACGAGCAGTACTTC. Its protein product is CASSSPGTSGTYEQYF.

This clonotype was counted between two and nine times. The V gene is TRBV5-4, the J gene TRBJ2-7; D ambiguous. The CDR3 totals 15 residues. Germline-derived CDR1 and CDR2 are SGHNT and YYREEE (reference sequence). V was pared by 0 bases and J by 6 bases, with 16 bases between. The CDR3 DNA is TGTGCCAGCAGCTTGGACAGAAGGCCCCCGGGCGAGCAGTACTTC. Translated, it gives CASSLDRRPPGEQYF.

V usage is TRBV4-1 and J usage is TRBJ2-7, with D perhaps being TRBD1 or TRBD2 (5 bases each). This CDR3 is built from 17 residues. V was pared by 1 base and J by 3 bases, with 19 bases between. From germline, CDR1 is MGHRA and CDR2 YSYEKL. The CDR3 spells CASSQVSPWGRDYEQYF. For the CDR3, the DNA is TGCGCCAGCAGCCAAGTCTCTCCCTGGGGACGGGACTACGAGCAGTACTTC.

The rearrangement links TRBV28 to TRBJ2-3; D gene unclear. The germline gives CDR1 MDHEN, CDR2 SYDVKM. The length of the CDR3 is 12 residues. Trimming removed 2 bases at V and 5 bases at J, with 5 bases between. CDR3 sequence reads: CASSLIRDTQYF. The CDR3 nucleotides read TGTGCCAGCAGTTTAATTCGAGATACGCAGTATTTT.